This TCR beta chain was retrieved from a study of shared clonotypes between healthy human individuals. Study details: Plates per donor: three CD4 naive, three CD4 memory, two CD8 naive, one CD8 memory.

Every subset's genomic DNA went evenly onto several immunoSEQ plates. The data were produced by immunoSEQ multiplex PCR, yet TCRdb's version contains in-frame clones alone and is incomplete. The sample includes under 650,000 clones, approximately 95% of them seen just once. CDR1 is SGHRS, CDR2 YFSETQ, per germline. The CDR3 runs 15 residues. The junction had 7 bases not matched to a gene; V was cut back by 2 bases and J by 6 bases. Points on this clone: What it binds is not known.

Study results and limitations: Rarefaction indicated that sorted-subset sequencing remained incomplete although depth was large. Richness estimates generally favored naive over memory subsets.

Sequenced sample: naive CD4+ T cells sorted from blood. The subset: CD45RA+ positively selected. The V call is TRBV5-1, the J call TRBJ1-5; 8 bases align to TRBD1. The receptor's source is a young woman in good health. CDR3 protein: CASSLGTGPVQPQHF. DNA of the CDR3: TGCGCCAGCAGCTTAGGGACAGGCCCGGTTCAGCCCCAGCATTTT.